This TCR beta chain was sequenced in a study of blood T cells in healthy people across ages. General study results and limits: Older age coincided with a roughly linear decline in TCR beta diversity per million T cells. A greater number of naive CD4+ cells and higher diversity distinguished long-lived donors from aged donors.

Per-sample PBMC isolation yielded at least 6.5 million cells. Note on this clonotype: Its antigen is not known.

A J-beta primer mix and a sample-barcoded 5' primer were used in a second PCR of roughly 6 to 12 cycles. TCRdb passed the 5' RACE reads through MiXCR, listing each CDR3 protein once. Of about 1.6 million distinct CDR3 sequences listed, about 31% were seen once; the top ten hold roughly 12%. The CDR3 runs to 16 residues. Trimming left V 0 bases short and J 3 bases short, with 17 bases between. Germline V gene sequence: CDR1 DFQATT, CDR2 SNEGSKA (reference sequence). The material sequenced was blood. The rearrangement uses TRBV20-1 and TRBJ1-1, with D hard to call. The TCR originated in a woman in her thirties in good health. CDR3 protein: CSARDGRRQAYTEAFF. The CDR3 nucleotides read TGCAGTGCTAGAGATGGACGGAGGCAAGCGTACACTGAAGCTTTCTTT.